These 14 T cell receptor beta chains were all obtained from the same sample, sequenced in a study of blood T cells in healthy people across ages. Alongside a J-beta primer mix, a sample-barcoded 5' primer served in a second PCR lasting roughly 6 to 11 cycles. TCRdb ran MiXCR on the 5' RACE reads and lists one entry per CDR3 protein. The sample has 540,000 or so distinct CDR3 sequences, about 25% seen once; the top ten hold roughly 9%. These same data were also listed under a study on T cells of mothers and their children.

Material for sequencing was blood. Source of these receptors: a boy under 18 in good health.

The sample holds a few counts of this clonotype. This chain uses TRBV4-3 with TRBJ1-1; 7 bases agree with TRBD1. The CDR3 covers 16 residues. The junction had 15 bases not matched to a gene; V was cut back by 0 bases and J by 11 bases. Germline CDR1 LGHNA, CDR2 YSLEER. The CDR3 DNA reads TGCGCCAGCAGCCAAGATAGAGTGGGAGACAGGGACGGGGCTTTCTTT. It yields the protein CASSQDRVGDRDGAFF.

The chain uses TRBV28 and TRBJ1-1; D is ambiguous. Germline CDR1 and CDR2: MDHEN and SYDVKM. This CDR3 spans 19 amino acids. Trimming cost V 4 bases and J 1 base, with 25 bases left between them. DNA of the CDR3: TGTGCCAGCAGTTCCGCCCAGACGGGGAAAGGCCGATGGAACACTGAAGCTTTCTTT. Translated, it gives CASSSAQTGKGRWNTEAFF. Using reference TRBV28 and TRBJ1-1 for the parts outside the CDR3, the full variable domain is DVKVTQSSRYLVKRTGEKVFLECVQDMDHENMFWYRQDPGLGLRLIYFSYDVKMKEKGDIPEGYSVSREKKERFSLILESASTNQTSMYLCASSSAQTGKGRWNTEAFFGQGTRLTVV.

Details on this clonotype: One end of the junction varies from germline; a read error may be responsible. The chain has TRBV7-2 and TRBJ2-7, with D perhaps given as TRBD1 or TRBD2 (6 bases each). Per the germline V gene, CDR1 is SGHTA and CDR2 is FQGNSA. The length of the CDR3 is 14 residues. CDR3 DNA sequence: TGTGCCTGCAGCCCGACAGGTTCCCGGAGGGGGCAGTACTTC. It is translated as CACSPTGSRRGQYF.

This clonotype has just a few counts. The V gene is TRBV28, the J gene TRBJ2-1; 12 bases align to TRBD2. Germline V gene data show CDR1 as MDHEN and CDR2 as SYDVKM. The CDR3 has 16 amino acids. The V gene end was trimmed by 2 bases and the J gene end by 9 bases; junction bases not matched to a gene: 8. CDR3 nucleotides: TGTGCCAGCAGTTTAATAGGGCTAGCGGGAGGGAGTGAGCAGTTCTTC. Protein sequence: CASSLIGLAGGSEQFF.

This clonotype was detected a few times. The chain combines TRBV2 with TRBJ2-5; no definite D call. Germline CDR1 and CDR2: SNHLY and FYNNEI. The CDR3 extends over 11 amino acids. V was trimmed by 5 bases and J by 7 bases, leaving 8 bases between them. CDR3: CASSFVGTQYF. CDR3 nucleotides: TGTGCCAGCAGTTTCGTGGGGACCCAGTACTTC. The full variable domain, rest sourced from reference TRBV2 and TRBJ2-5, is EPEVTQTPSHQVTQMGQEVILRCVPISNHLYFYWYRQILGQKVEFLVSFYNNEISEKSEIFDDQFSVERPDGSNFTLKIRSTKLEDSAMYFCASSFVGTQYFGPGTRLLVL.

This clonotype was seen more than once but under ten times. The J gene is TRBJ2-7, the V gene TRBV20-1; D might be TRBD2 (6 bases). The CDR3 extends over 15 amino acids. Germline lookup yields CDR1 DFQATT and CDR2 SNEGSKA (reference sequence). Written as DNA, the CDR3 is TGCAGCCTTAAAAGGATAGCGGTGAGCTCCTACGAGCAGTACTTC. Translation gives CSLKRIAVSSYEQYF.

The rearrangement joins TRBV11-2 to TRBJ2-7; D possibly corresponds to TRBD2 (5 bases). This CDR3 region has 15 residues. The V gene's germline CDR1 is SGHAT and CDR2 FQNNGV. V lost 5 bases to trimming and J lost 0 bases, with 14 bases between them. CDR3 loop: CASSLSRDSSYEQYF. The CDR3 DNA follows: TGTGCCAGCAGCCTATCCCGGGATAGCTCCTACGAGCAGTACTTC.

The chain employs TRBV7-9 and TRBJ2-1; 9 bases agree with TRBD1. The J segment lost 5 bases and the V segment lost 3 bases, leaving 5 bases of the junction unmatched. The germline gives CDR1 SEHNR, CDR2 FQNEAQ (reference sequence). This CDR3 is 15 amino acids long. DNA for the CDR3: TGTGCCAGCAGCTTCTCGGACAGGGGTGACAATGAGCAGTTCTTC. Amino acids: CASSFSDRGDNEQFF.

The CDR3 DNA is TGCGCCAGCCGAGGCCTAGCGGGAGGGGCTGAGCAGTTCTTC. The encoded protein is CASRGLAGGAEQFF. The chain has TRBV5-1 and TRBJ2-1, with TRBD2 identical over 12 bases. Trimming removed 7 bases from V and 9 bases from J; junction bases left unmatched: 8. Germline assignment: CDR1 SGHRS and CDR2 YFSETQ. The CDR3 is made up of 14 amino acids.

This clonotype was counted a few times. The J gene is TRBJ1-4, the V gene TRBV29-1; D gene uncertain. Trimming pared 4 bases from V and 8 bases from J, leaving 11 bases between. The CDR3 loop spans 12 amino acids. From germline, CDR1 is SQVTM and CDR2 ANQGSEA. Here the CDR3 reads CSVAQLGEKLFF. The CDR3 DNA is TGCAGCGTTGCTCAGCTTGGGGAAAAACTGTTTTTT.

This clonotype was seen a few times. The DNA for the CDR3 is TGTGCCAGCAGCCAAGGACAGTATGGCTACACCTTC. Protein product: CASSQGQYGYTF. This rearrangement joins TRBV2 to TRBJ1-2; D perhaps matches TRBD1 (6 bases). Germline V gene lookup returns CDR1 SNHLY and CDR2 FYNNEI. Trimming removed 6 bases from V and 5 bases from J, with 10 bases in between. The CDR3 runs 12 residues.

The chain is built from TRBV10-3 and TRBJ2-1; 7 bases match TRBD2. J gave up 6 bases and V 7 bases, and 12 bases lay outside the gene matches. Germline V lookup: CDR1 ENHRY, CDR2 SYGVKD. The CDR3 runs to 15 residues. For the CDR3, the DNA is TGTGCCATCAAGCCCATAGGCGGGAGATCCAATGAGCAGTTCTTC. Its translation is CAIKPIGGRSNEQFF.

CDR3 sequence (DNA): TGTGCCAGCAGTTCCTTGACAGGGGTAGGCGAGCAGTACTTC. Protein: CASSSLTGVGEQYF. This chain links TRBV12-3 or TRBV12-4 with TRBJ2-1; 8 nucleotides align to TRBD1. The DNA end favors TRBJ2-7, so the J call may be wrong. The CDR3 is 14 residues long.

The DNA for the CDR3 is TGTGCCAGCAGCTTATCTGGCACAGAGAACGAAAAACTGTTTTTT. Translating it yields CASSLSGTENEKLFF. This chain uses TRBV7-2 with TRBJ1-4, with no clear D. Germline V lookup: CDR1 SGHTA, CDR2 FQGNSA. This CDR3 comprises 15 residues. V was pared by 2 bases and J by 8 bases, with 15 bases between.